This T cell receptor (beta chain) appears in the sequencing data of a study of T cell clones after liver transplantation. Turning to the study itself: Liver transplant recipients had immunosuppression withdrawal attempted within 2 years.

A few counts support this clone. Profiled with immunoSEQ multiplex PCR; TCRdb holds only in-frame clones, not every one. The table lists under 150,000 clones, 90% of them singletons. The clonotype comes from a human patient who received a liver transplant. Some T cells may be transferred from the graft donor. The sequencing used CD4+ T cells from blood, collected 12 months after liver transplant.

The CDR3 coding sequence is TGTGCCAGCAGCGCCGAACGACCACGGGGCACCGGGGAGCTGTTTTTT. It yields the protein CASSAERPRGTGELFF. This chain uses TRBV9 with TRBJ2-2; TRBD2 might be the D (5 bases). CDR3 length equals 16 residues. Germline V lookup: CDR1 SGDLS, CDR2 YYNGEE. V was cut by 3 bases and J by 4 bases, with 16 bases left in between.